This is a list of T cell receptor beta chains from one sample in a study of molecular identifiers for immune sequencing clone quantification. In TCRdb, the PCR reads were re-called with MiXCR into one record per CDR3 protein. The sample has some 650,000 distinct CDR3 sequences, about 20% seen once; the top ten hold under 0.95%. Sequenced: naive CD8+ T cells from blood, with Jurkat cell RNA spiked in. The receptors derive from a human donor in good health. Some libraries in this study had Jurkat cell RNA spiked in. Each CDR3 is given with its conserved first and last residue. Size is stated for part of the rows, as once, few or many counts, or as a class when the clone is expanded.

cdr3_length	v_call	clone_size	cdr3_aa
12	TRBV12-3/TRBV12-4	many	CASTRGADGYTF
15	TRBV19	few	CASRTTGTSGNTIYF
15	TRBV19	many	CASTLGSRGGQPQHF
15	TRBV4-1	few	CASSPLAGAGETQYF
16	TRBV5-6	.	CASSLAGMSSYSEQFF
15	TRBV4-3	many	CASSQGRATYNEQFF
15	TRBV18	many	CASSPGQGTPYEQYF
15	TRBV7-2	many	CASSLVPGASTEAFF
14	TRBV6-5	.	CASSPAGGQEAQYF
15	TRBV2	.	CASSEGLGGPYGYTF
14	TRBV20-1	.	CSAPNRLANNEQFF
13	TRBV20-1	many	CSARGQETYEQYF
15	TRBV9	.	CASSAWDSFMQPQHF